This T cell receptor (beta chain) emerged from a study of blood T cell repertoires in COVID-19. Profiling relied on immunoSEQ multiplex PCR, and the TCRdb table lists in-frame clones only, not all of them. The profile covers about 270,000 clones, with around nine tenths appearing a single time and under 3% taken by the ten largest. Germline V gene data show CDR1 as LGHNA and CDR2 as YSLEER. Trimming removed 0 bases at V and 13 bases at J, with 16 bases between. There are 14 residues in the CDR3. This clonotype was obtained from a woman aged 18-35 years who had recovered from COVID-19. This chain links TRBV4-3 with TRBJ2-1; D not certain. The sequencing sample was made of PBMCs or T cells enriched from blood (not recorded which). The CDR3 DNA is TGCGCCAGCAGCCAAGAAGCTGGTCACCTTGCCCAGTTCTTC. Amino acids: CASSQEAGHLAQFF.